This TCR beta chain comes out of a study of CD8+ T cells in alopecia areata. The authors extracted RNA and reverse transcribed it into cDNA as the sequencing template. The assay was immunoSEQ multiplex PCR, and TCRdb's table has in-frame clones only and misses some. The table has 130,000 to 150,000 clones, around 47% seen once; the top ten hold about 6.4%. CDR3 length: 15 amino acids. V shed 6 bases and J shed 2 bases, with 14 bases lying between them. Germline lookup yields CDR1 SGHRS and CDR2 YFSETQ. The clonotype originates from a human donor with alopecia areata. This sequence joins TRBV5-1 and TRBJ2-2; D possibly corresponds to TRBD1 (6 bases). Sequencing was performed on CD4+ T cells sorted from blood. The CDR3, as DNA: TGCGCCAGCACCCCAACGGGACAAAACACCGGGGAGCTGTTTTTT. Translating gives CASTPTGQNTGELFF.